This T cell receptor (beta chain) was sequenced for a study of T cell responses to AZD1222 COVID-19 vaccine. The study, taken as a whole, reports: Repertoire sampling was restricted to post-peak T cell response timepoints.

Notes on this clone: Its antigen is unknown.

This CDR3 has 14 residues. Germline V lookup: CDR1 MDHEN, CDR2 SYDVKM. Trimming at V came to 7 bases and at J to 10 bases, leaving 11 bases not matched to a gene. Method: immunoSEQ multiplex PCR; TCRdb's copy keeps in-frame clones and lacks some. There are some 90,000 clones in the sample; around 90% occur only once, and 5.2% lies in the top ten. The input for sequencing was peripheral blood, taken on day 0 of MenACWY control vaccination. The TCR was taken from an adult in good health. The chain carries TRBV28 and TRBJ2-1; TRBD1 aligns across 9 bases. The CDR3 protein is CASKRDRVIGEQFF. CDR3 nucleotides: TGTGCCAGCAAGCGGGACAGGGTGATTGGGGAGCAGTTCTTC.